What follows is one TCR beta chain and its context. No antigen is known for it. This record belongs to a study of blood T cells in healthy people across ages. The study recruited healthy Caucasian donors from Russia who were aged about 6 to 95. Samples each had at least 5.5 micrograms of total RNA extracted. V dropped 4 bases and J dropped 7 bases, with 11 bases sitting between them. This CDR3 has 12 residues. The germline gives CDR1 SQVTM, CDR2 ANQGSEA. Notes on the study in general: Comparison with aged donors showed that long-lived donors had more naive CD4+ cells and higher diversity.

Primers used in a second PCR of roughly 6 to 11 cycles were a sample-barcoded 5' primer and a J-beta primer mix. TCRdb re-called the 5' RACE reads through MiXCR, storing one row per CDR3 protein. The sample includes 550,000 to 600,000 distinct CDR3 sequences, around half of them seen just once. The sequenced sample consisted of blood. This TCR was recovered from an elderly man in good health. The chain combines TRBV29-1 with TRBJ2-1; a possible D gene is TRBD2 (6 bases). For the CDR3, the DNA is TGCAGCGTTGTGCGGGGAAATAATGAGCAGTTCTTC. Its translation: CSVVRGNNEQFF.